The present T cell receptor beta chain was sequenced within a study of cytomegalovirus exposure and HLA in healthy donors. The PCR had 60 Vbeta and 13 Jbeta primers. The repertoire was sequenced with immunoSEQ multiplex PCR; TCRdb's copy has only in-frame clones and lacks some. The data hold fewer than 200,000 clones, with more than 75% observed a single time. V dropped 5 bases and J dropped 3 bases, with 16 bases sitting between them. Germline CDR1 reads LNHDA; CDR2 reads SQIVND (reference sequence). The length of the CDR3 is 15 residues. The chain is built from TRBV19 and TRBJ1-2; maybe TRBD1 (6 bases). The clonotype originates from a man aged 30 to 45 in good health and CMV-seropositive. The specimen was PBMCs. CDR3 sequence: CASSPTQGTHYGYTF. Here the CDR3 DNA reads TGTGCCAGTAGTCCGACTCAGGGGACGCACTATGGCTACACCTTC.